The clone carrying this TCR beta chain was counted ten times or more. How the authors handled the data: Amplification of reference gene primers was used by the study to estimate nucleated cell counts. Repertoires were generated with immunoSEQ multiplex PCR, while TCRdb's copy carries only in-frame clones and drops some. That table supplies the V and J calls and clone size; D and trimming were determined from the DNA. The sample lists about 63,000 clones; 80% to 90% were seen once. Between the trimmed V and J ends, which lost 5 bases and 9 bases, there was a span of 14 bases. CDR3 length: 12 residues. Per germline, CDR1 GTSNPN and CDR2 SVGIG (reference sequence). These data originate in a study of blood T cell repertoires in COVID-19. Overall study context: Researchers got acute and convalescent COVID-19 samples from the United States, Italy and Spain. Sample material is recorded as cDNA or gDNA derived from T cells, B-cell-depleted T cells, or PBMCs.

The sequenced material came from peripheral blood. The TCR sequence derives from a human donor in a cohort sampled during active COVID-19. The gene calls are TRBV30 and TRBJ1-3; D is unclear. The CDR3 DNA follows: TGTGCCTGGGACACCATGGCAAGCACCATATATTTT. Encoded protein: CAWDTMASTIYF.